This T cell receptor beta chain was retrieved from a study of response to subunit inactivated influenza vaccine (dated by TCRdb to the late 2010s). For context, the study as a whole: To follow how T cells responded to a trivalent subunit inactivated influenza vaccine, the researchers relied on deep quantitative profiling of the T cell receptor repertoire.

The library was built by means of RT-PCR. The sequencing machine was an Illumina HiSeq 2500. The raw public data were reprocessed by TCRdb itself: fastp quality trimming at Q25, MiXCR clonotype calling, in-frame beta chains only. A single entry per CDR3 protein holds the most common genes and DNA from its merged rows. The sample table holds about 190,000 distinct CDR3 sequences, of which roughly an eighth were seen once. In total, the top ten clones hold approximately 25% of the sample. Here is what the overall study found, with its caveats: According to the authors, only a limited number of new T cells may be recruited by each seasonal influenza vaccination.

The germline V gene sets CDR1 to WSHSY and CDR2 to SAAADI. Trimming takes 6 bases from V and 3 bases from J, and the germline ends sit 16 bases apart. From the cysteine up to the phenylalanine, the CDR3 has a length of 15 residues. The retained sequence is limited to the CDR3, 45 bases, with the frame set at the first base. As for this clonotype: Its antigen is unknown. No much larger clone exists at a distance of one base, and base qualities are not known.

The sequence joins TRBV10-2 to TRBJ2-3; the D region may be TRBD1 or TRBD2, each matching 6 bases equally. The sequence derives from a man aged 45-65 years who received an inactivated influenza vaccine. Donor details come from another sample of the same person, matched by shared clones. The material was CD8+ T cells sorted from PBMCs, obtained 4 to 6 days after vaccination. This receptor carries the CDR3 CASRRGVAGTDTQYF. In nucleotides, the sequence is TGCGCCAGCAGAAGGGGGGTAGCAGGAACAGATACGCAGTATTTT.